Listed below are T cell receptor beta chains from one sample, sequenced in a study of blood T cell repertoires in COVID-19. Generated by immunoSEQ multiplex PCR, the TCRdb table keeps only in-frame clones and is missing some. Of 250,000 to 350,000 clones in the sample, over 80% were seen once. The sample comprised peripheral blood. The receptors here all came from a woman between 50 and 59 years old with COVID-19, enrolled during active disease. Both conserved end residues are part of each CDR3. D genes are given only for firm matches. Expanded clones are given a class, and other clones once, few, many or no size at all.

D gene: TRBD1
clone size: NA
V gene: TRBV2
J gene: TRBJ1-5
CDR3 DNA: TGTGCCAGCAGTCGGGACAGGGTGGGACAGCCCCAGCATTTT
CDR3 protein: CASSRDRVGQPQHF

D gene: TRBD1
clone size: once
V gene: TRBV7-2
J gene: TRBJ2-1
CDR3 DNA: TGTGCCAGCAGCTTGGGACAGGGGATCTACAATGAGCAGTTCTTC
CDR3 protein: CASSLGQGIYNEQFF

D gene: NA
clone size: NA
V gene: TRBV19
J gene: TRBJ2-7
CDR3 DNA: TGTGCCAGTAGTATGAGTCAGGGATACGAGCAGTACTTC
CDR3 protein: CASSMSQGYEQYF

D gene: TRBD2
clone size: NA
V gene: TRBV5-1
J gene: TRBJ2-1
CDR3 DNA: TGCGCCAGCAGGTTCCGGACTAGCGGGGAAACCGCTTACAATGAGCAGTTCTTC
CDR3 protein: CASRFRTSGETAYNEQFF

D gene: TRBD1
clone size: NA
V gene: TRBV5-8
J gene: TRBJ2-3
CDR3 DNA: TGTGCCAGCAGTGGGGCTCTGGGACAGGGGGTCGTTAGTGTGGATACGCAGTATTTT
CDR3 protein: CASSGALGQGVVSVDTQYF

D gene: TRBD1
clone size: NA
V gene: TRBV4-2
J gene: TRBJ1-5
CDR3 DNA: TGTGCCAGCAGCCAAGGAACCGGGACAGGGACTCAGCCCCAGCATTTT
CDR3 protein: CASSQGTGTGTQPQHF

D gene: NA
clone size: NA
V gene: TRBV28
J gene: TRBJ1-1
CDR3 DNA: TGTGCCAGCAGGTACAAAGGACAGAACACTGAAGCTTTCTTT
CDR3 protein: CASRYKGQNTEAFF

D gene: TRBD1
clone size: NA
V gene: TRBV2
J gene: TRBJ1-1
CDR3 DNA: TGTGCCAGTCACATGGGGACAGGGAAAGCTGAAGCTTTCTTT
CDR3 protein: CASHMGTGKAEAFF

D gene: NA
clone size: NA
V gene: TRBV18
J gene: TRBJ2-7
CDR3 DNA: TGTGCCAGCTCACCACGGGTTTTAAAGACAATTTCCTACGAGCAGTACTTC
CDR3 protein: CASSPRVLKTISYEQYF

D gene: NA
clone size: NA
V gene: TRBV5-8
J gene: TRBJ2-7
CDR3 DNA: TGTGCCAGCAGCTTGGCGGAGGACGCCAGGGGTTACGAGCAGTACTTC
CDR3 protein: CASSLAEDARGYEQYF

D gene: NA
clone size: once
V gene: TRBV18
J gene: TRBJ2-7
CDR3 DNA: TGTGCCAGCTCACCACAAGCCCGGGTATCCTTCTACGAGCAGTACTTC
CDR3 protein: CASSPQARVSFYEQYF

D gene: NA
clone size: NA
V gene: TRBV5-1
J gene: TRBJ2-2
CDR3 DNA: TGCGCCAGCCTACCCGACGAAGGCCGGAGGAACACCGGGGAGCTGTTTTTT
CDR3 protein: CASLPDEGRRNTGELFF

D gene: TRBD1
clone size: NA
V gene: TRBV18
J gene: TRBJ2-4
CDR3 DNA: TGTGCCAGCTCACCACGGGACAGGGGTACCGTCAAAAACATTCAGTACTTC
CDR3 protein: CASSPRDRGTVKNIQYF

D gene: TRBD1
clone size: NA
V gene: TRBV6-5
J gene: TRBJ1-2
CDR3 DNA: TGTGCCAGCAGCACCGACAGGGTCGGTGGCTACACCTTC
CDR3 protein: CASSTDRVGGYTF

D gene: NA
clone size: NA
V gene: TRBV5-1
J gene: TRBJ1-3
CDR3 DNA: TGCGCCAGTACAACCGGGGGTTCTGGAAACACCATATATTTT
CDR3 protein: CASTTGGSGNTIYF

D gene: NA
clone size: NA
V gene: TRBV3-1/TRBV3-2
J gene: TRBJ1-1
CDR3 DNA: TGTGCCAGCAGCCAAGATCTTCGCAGGGGTCGTTTTAAGAACACTGAAGCTTTCTTT
CDR3 protein: CASSQDLRRGRFKNTEAFF

D gene: TRBD2
clone size: NA
V gene: TRBV4-2
J gene: TRBJ2-1
CDR3 DNA: TGTGCCAGCAGACCTCGGACTAGCTCCTACAATGAGCAGTTCTTC
CDR3 protein: CASRPRTSSYNEQFF

D gene: TRBD1
clone size: NA
V gene: TRBV12-5
J gene: TRBJ2-7
CDR3 DNA: TGTGCTAGTGGTTGGCAACCGGACAGGGTACTCTACGAGCAGTACTTC
CDR3 protein: CASGWQPDRVLYEQYF

D gene: NA
clone size: NA
V gene: TRBV30
J gene: TRBJ1-1
CDR3 DNA: TGTGCCTGGAGCTTAGGCGAGGGCACTGAAGCTTTCTTT
CDR3 protein: CAWSLGEGTEAFF

D gene: TRBD2
clone size: NA
V gene: TRBV6-5
J gene: TRBJ2-1
CDR3 DNA: TGTGCCAGCAAAGAGACTAGCATCCGCAATGAGCAGTTCTTC
CDR3 protein: CASKETSIRNEQFF

D gene: TRBD1
clone size: few
V gene: TRBV24-1
J gene: TRBJ2-2
CDR3 DNA: TGTGCCACCAGTGATCGACAGGGGTACGTCACCGGGGAGCTGTTTTTT
CDR3 protein: CATSDRQGYVTGELFF

D gene: TRBD2
clone size: NA
V gene: TRBV7-9
J gene: TRBJ2-7
CDR3 DNA: TGTGCCAGCAGCATGGCTAGCGGGAGTTGGAACGAGCAGTACTTC
CDR3 protein: CASSMASGSWNEQYF

D gene: NA
clone size: NA
V gene: TRBV18
J gene: TRBJ2-1
CDR3 DNA: TGTGCCAGCTCACCGGCAGGGGTTTCCCAAAATGAGCAGTTCTTC
CDR3 protein: CASSPAGVSQNEQFF

D gene: TRBD1
clone size: NA
V gene: TRBV5-6
J gene: TRBJ1-5
CDR3 DNA: TGTGCCAGCAGCTTGACAGGGGAAGTTCAGCCCCAGCATTTT
CDR3 protein: CASSLTGEVQPQHF

D gene: TRBD2
clone size: NA
V gene: TRBV2
J gene: TRBJ2-1
CDR3 DNA: TGTGCCAGCAGTGATGGTGGCGGGAGGGCAGGGGATGAGCAGTTCTTC
CDR3 protein: CASSDGGGRAGDEQFF

D gene: NA
clone size: NA
V gene: TRBV5-1
J gene: TRBJ2-2
CDR3 DNA: TGCGCCAGCAGCAGCACCGGAAGAAGCGGGACCGGGGAGCTGTTTTTT
CDR3 protein: CASSSTGRSGTGELFF

D gene: TRBD2
clone size: NA
V gene: TRBV27
J gene: TRBJ2-2
CDR3 DNA: TGTGCCAGCACCCTGGGGGTAGCGGGCCCCACCGGGGAGCTGTTTTTT
CDR3 protein: CASTLGVAGPTGELFF

D gene: NA
clone size: NA
V gene: TRBV2
J gene: TRBJ1-2
CDR3 DNA: TGTGCCATTACAGTCGGTATCCAGAATGGCTACACCTTC
CDR3 protein: CAITVGIQNGYTF

D gene: TRBD2
clone size: NA
V gene: TRBV7-8
J gene: TRBJ2-3
CDR3 DNA: TGTGCCAGCAGCTTACTAGACGGGACTAGCGCTGATACGCAGTATTTT
CDR3 protein: CASSLLDGTSADTQYF

D gene: TRBD1
clone size: NA
V gene: TRBV29-1
J gene: TRBJ2-5
CDR3 DNA: TGCAGCGTTGAGGGGACAGAAGAGACCCAGTACTTC
CDR3 protein: CSVEGTEETQYF

D gene: TRBD2
clone size: NA
V gene: TRBV3-1/TRBV3-2
J gene: TRBJ2-7
CDR3 DNA: TGTGCCAGCAGCAGAGTAGCGGGAGGGCCGGGGGAGCAGTACTTC
CDR3 protein: CASSRVAGGPGEQYF

D gene: TRBD1
clone size: NA
V gene: TRBV24-1
J gene: TRBJ1-3
CDR3 DNA: TGTGCCACCAGTGATGGCCGGGACAGGGGGCGAAACACCATATATTTT
CDR3 protein: CATSDGRDRGRNTIYF

D gene: NA
clone size: NA
V gene: TRBV5-1
J gene: TRBJ1-6
CDR3 DNA: TGCGCCAGCAGCTTGGGGACAATTGATTCACCCCTCCACTTT
CDR3 protein: CASSLGTIDSPLHF

D gene: TRBD1
clone size: once
V gene: TRBV24-1
J gene: TRBJ2-7
CDR3 DNA: TGTGCCACCAGTGATGCCGGGACAGGGTCCTACGAGCAGTACTTC
CDR3 protein: CATSDAGTGSYEQYF

D gene: TRBD1
clone size: NA
V gene: TRBV7-2
J gene: TRBJ2-5
CDR3 DNA: TGTGCCAGCAGCTTAGGACAGGGGGCTGGGGAGACCCAGTACTTC
CDR3 protein: CASSLGQGAGETQYF

D gene: NA
clone size: NA
V gene: TRBV7-2
J gene: TRBJ1-2
CDR3 DNA: TGTGCCAGCAGCTTCCAGGGGACCACGTCTCCTAGTCTGAACTATGGCTACACCTTC
CDR3 protein: CASSFQGTTSPSLNYGYTF

D gene: TRBD1
clone size: once
V gene: TRBV18
J gene: TRBJ2-4
CDR3 DNA: TGTGCCAGCTCACCTCGACAGGGGGCCACAGCCAAAAACATTCAGTACTTC
CDR3 protein: CASSPRQGATAKNIQYF